The sample holds a few counts of the clone carrying this T cell receptor beta chain. The antigen remains undetermined. This record belongs to a study of T cell repertoires in cytomegalovirus infection. A single record per CDR3 protein comes from TCRdb applying MiXCR to the reads. There are about 320,000 distinct CDR3 sequences in the sample; approximately 9.5% occur only once, and about 3.9% lies in the top ten. General study findings and limits: Adding up the frequency of public TCR beta families identified people who carried CMV plus the relevant HLA.

This CDR3 spans 15 amino acids. V shed 6 bases and J shed 4 bases, with 16 bases lying between them. CDR1 MDHEN and CDR2 SYDVKM come from the germline V gene. This chain links TRBV28 with TRBJ2-1; D is uncertain. Source material: PBMCs. The sequence was obtained from a human donor in good health (CMV status not recorded). Some clones in this sample may be carry-over from other donors' samples. In DNA, the CDR3 is TGTGCCAGCAGCCCACCCCAGGCCACATACAATGAGCAGTTCTTC. As protein: CASSPPQATYNEQFF.